The table lists the clone carrying this T cell receptor (beta chain) with a few counts. The length of the CDR3 is 14 residues. Germline V gene data show CDR1 as LNHNV and CDR2 as YYDKDF (reference sequence). V was pared by 0 bases and J by 2 bases, with 7 bases between. Using its own MiXCR run on the RT-PCR reads, TCRdb lists one record per CDR3 protein. The data contain approximately 720,000 distinct CDR3 sequences, approximately 15% of them singletons. Sequenced material: memory CD4+ T cells from blood. The rearrangement links TRBV15 to TRBJ1-2; D is undetermined. This receptor was obtained from a female donor in good health, serving as a healthy control. The chain's CDR3 is CATSRDRHNYGYTF. Written as DNA, the CDR3 is TGTGCCACCAGCAGAGATCGACACAACTATGGCTACACCTTC.